This T cell receptor (beta chain) was recorded in a study of Ad26.COV2.S vaccination and SARS-CoV-2 variants. Points from the study as a whole: Vaccinees reportedly had broad spike-specific CD8+ and CD4+ T cell responses.

This CDR3 region has 15 residues. Germline CDR1 reads LGHDT; CDR2 reads YNNKEL (reference sequence). V was pared by 1 base and J by 5 bases, with 3 bases of the junction left unmatched. The treatment is: some 19 received Ad26.COV2.S at low or high dose, single or two shots; 5 received placebo; per-sample allocation not given. The study sampled participants on day 63 after the first vaccine or placebo injection. Clones were sequenced by immunoSEQ multiplex PCR, and TCRdb holds only the in-frame ones, with some missing. The sample carries about 320,000 clones, roughly 90% recorded once. As concerns this clone: Its antigen is not known.

The material was peripheral blood, obtained in a trial of Ad26.COV2.S vaccine versus placebo. This TCR was recovered from a person between 18 and 65 years old who received the Ad26.COV2.S COVID-19 vaccine or a placebo. V usage is TRBV3-1 (or the pseudogene TRBV3-2) and J usage is TRBJ2-1; 9 bases fit TRBD2. The CDR3 coding sequence is TGTGCCAGCAGCCAAGGACTAGCGGCCAACAATGAGCAGTTCTTC. Amino acid sequence: CASSQGLAANNEQFF.